This TCR beta chain was sequenced in a study of cytomegalovirus exposure and HLA in healthy donors. In this sample, this clone turned up once. The CDR3 is 18 residues long. CDR1 and CDR2 (germline): SGHDN, FVKESK. Trimming took 0 bases from V and 7 from J, leaving 22 bases between them. PCR involved 60 Vbeta and 13 Jbeta primers. Produced via immunoSEQ multiplex PCR; TCRdb's table is partial and in-frame only. The table includes about 110,000 clones, over 60% detected once. V usage is TRBV14 and J usage is TRBJ2-1; possibly TRBD1 for D (6 bases). Sequenced sample: PBMCs. The sequence was collected from a female donor in good health and CMV-seropositive. The CDR3 protein is CASSQDTLQGMGRNEQFF. The DNA of the CDR3 is TGTGCCAGCAGCCAAGATACCCTACAGGGAATGGGGAGAAATGAGCAGTTCTTC. The entire variable domain, with the rest obtained from reference TRBV14 and TRBJ2-1, is as follows: EAGVTQFPSHSVIEKGQTVTLRCDPISGHDNLYWYRRVMGKEIKFLLHFVKESKQDESGMPNNRFLAERTGGTYSTLKVQPAELEDSGVYFCASSQDTLQGMGRNEQFFGPGTRLTVL.